Each of the 10 T cell receptor beta chains below was sequenced from the same sample in a study of control samples from healthy donors and cancer patients. Measured with immunoSEQ multiplex PCR; TCRdb has only the in-frame clones, and not every one. Here the sample spans tens of thousands of clones, approximately 88% being singletons. The sample comprised PBMCs. The receptor source for this set is a woman aged 45-65 years with colorectal cancer.

This chain joins TRBV28 and TRBJ1-3; D uncertain. The CDR3 has 12 amino acids. Germline V gives CDR1 MDHEN, CDR2 SYDVKM. V dropped 6 bases and J dropped 7 bases, with 10 bases sitting between them. CDR3 residues: CASSPPRNTIYF. For the CDR3, the DNA is TGTGCCAGCAGCCCCCCTAGGAACACCATATATTTT. Full variable domain (remainder filled in from reference TRBV28 and TRBJ1-3): DVKVTQSSRYLVKRTGEKVFLECVQDMDHENMFWYRQDPGLGLRLIYFSYDVKMKEKGDIPEGYSVSREKKERFSLILESASTNQTSMYLCASSPPRNTIYFGEGSWLTVV.

The gene calls are TRBV14 and TRBJ1-1; D remains unclear. The CDR3 has 14 residues. Germline CDR1 reads SGHDN; CDR2 reads FVKESK. V lost 4 bases and J lost 3, with 12 bases in between. CDR3: CASSPGGGHTEAFF. In DNA, the CDR3 is TGTGCCAGCAGCCCCGGTGGCGGGCACACTGAAGCTTTCTTT.

The chain combines TRBV15 with TRBJ2-3, with D perhaps being TRBD1 or TRBD2 (6 bases each). Per germline, CDR1 LNHNV and CDR2 YYDKDF (reference sequence). The CDR3 contains 13 residues. V was clipped by 4 bases and J by 6 bases, with 11 bases between them. Here the CDR3 DNA reads TGTGCCACCAGCACCTGGGGGGCTGATACGCAGTATTTT. It specifies CATSTWGADTQYF. Variable domain in full (rest from reference TRBV15 and TRBJ2-3): DAMVIQNPRYQVTQFGKPVTLSCSQTLNHNVMYWYQQKSSQAPKLLFHYYDKDFNNEADTPDNFQSRRPNTSFCFLDIRSPGLGDTAMYLCATSTWGADTQYFGPGTRLTVL.

The CDR3 is CASSQTGVGNTEAFF. CDR3 sequence (DNA): TGTGCCAGCTCCCAAACAGGGGTTGGGAACACTGAAGCTTTCTTT. The chain has TRBV18 and TRBJ1-1; 7 bases match TRBD1. The V gene end was trimmed by 6 bases and the J gene end by 1 base; junction bases not matched to a gene: 8. CDR3 size: 15 residues. Germline V gives CDR1 KGHSH, CDR2 LQKENI.

This chain links TRBV5-7 with TRBJ2-7, with no clear D. TRBV5-7 is classed as an ORF, of uncertain function. V lost 2 bases, J lost 7 bases, and 19 bases lay in between. This CDR3 has 15 amino acids. CDR3 coding DNA: TGTGCCAGCAGCTTATGGGCAACTCATCCCTGGGAGCAGTACGTC. This gives the protein CASSLWATHPWEQYV.

The rearrangement links TRBV6-2 or TRBV6-3 to TRBJ1-5, with D unclear. Germline V gene data show CDR1 as MNHEY and CDR2 as SVGEGT. V gave up 2 bases and J gave up 8 bases, with 7 bases separating them. This CDR3 is built from 12 residues. CDR3 protein: CASSYRLEPQHF. The CDR3 region has the DNA TGTGCCAGCAGTTACCGACTCGAGCCCCAGCATTTT.

The chain links TRBV5-5 to TRBJ2-7; possibly TRBD1 or TRBD2 for D (7 bases each). CDR1 SGHKS and CDR2 YYEKEE come from the germline V gene (reference sequence). V was trimmed by 5 bases and J by 5 bases, leaving 26 bases between them. The CDR3 consists of 17 residues. CDR3 in amino acids: CASSTRGLGGARDEQYV. The CDR3 nucleotides are TGTGCCAGCAGTACCCGTGGACTAGGGGGCGCTAGGGACGAGCAGTACGTC.

The J gene is TRBJ1-1, the V gene TRBV5-1; TRBD1 agrees at 10 bases. This CDR3 contains 16 residues. CDR1 and CDR2 (germline): SGHRS, YFSETQ. V lost 4 bases to trimming and J lost 3 bases; unmatched junction nucleotides: 9. The DNA of the CDR3 is TGCGCCAGCAGCCCAAGGACAGGGGGAGGGTACACTGAAGCTTTCTTT. It codes for CASSPRTGGGYTEAFF.

This rearrangement joins TRBV2 to TRBJ2-7, with D perhaps matching TRBD1 (5 bases). Trimming took off 11 bases at V and 6 bases at J, with 17 bases between the two ends. CDR1 is SNHLY and CDR2 is FYNNEI in the germline V gene. The CDR3 totals 12 residues. CDR3 nucleotide sequence: TGTGCCGGGGCAGGGCCTGGGCTCGAGCAGTACGTC. Protein product: CAGAGPGLEQYV.

The rearrangement uses TRBV19 and TRBJ1-2; the match to TRBD1 covers 8 bases. This CDR3 has 14 amino acids. The trim removed 3 bases at V and 4 bases at J, leaving 4 bases unmatched. In germline, CDR1 is LNHDA, CDR2 SQIVND (reference sequence). The DNA of the CDR3 is TGTGCCAGTAGTATTCAGGGGGCCGGCTATGGCTACACCTTC. It yields the protein CASSIQGAGYGYTF.